The sequence of this TCR beta chain was determined in a study of control samples from healthy donors and cancer patients. Some clones are missing from TCRdb's copy, which holds only in-frame ones; the method was immunoSEQ multiplex PCR. The top ten hold approximately 15% of the sample, which has about 160,000 clones, approximately 94% seen once. The CDR3 contains 17 residues. Germline V gives CDR1 MNHEY, CDR2 SVGEGT. Trimming removed 6 bases from V and 1 base from J; junction bases left unmatched: 6. The chain uses TRBV6-2 or TRBV6-3 and TRBJ2-2; 12 bases align to TRBD2. The source material was PBMCs. The receptor was derived from a man in his fifties or sixties with colorectal cancer. In DNA, the CDR3 is TGTGCCAGCAGCCGGGGGACTAGCGGGCTGAACACCGGGGAGCTGTTTTTT. Translated, it gives CASSRGTSGLNTGELFF.